The rows below give T cell receptor beta chains drawn from one sample of a study of read filtering for tumor transcriptome and immune sequencing. In TCRdb, the reads were re-called with MiXCR into one record per CDR3 protein. The table lists approximately 50,000 distinct CDR3 sequences, approximately 22% of them singletons, with roughly 15% in the top ten. What was sequenced was a population of CD138-negative cells sorted from bone marrow. The receptor set was obtained from a donor aged 40 or over with multiple myeloma. Each CDR3 is given with its conserved first and last residue. Fields, in order: V gene, D gene, J gene, clone size, CDR3 protein, CDR3 DNA. The D gene is left open where the match is weak. Not every row has a clone size; where given, it reads once, few, many or a size class.

>TRBV12-3/TRBV12-4|TRBD1|TRBJ1-5|few
CASRLGTGGGQPQHF
TGTGCCAGCAGACTTGGGACAGGGGGCGGTCAGCCCCAGCATTTT
>TRBV4-1|TRBD2|TRBJ2-7|-
CASSQVPGGTAREQYF
TGCGCCAGCAGCCAAGTCCCGGGAGGCACCGCCCGCGAGCAGTACTTC
>TRBV7-7|-|TRBJ2-5|many
CASSTGGQWATQYF
TGTGCTAGCAGCACGGGGGGACAGTGGGCGACCCAGTACTTC
>TRBV20-1|-|TRBJ2-1|-
CSARGSGTLSHSEQFF
TGCAGTGCTAGGGGGAGCGGCACCTTATCACACAGTGAGCAGTTCTTC
>TRBV7-9|-|TRBJ1-5|many
CASSLVDSNQPQHF
TGTGCCAGCAGCTTAGTGGATAGCAATCAGCCCCAGCATTTT
>TRBV6-5|TRBD1|TRBJ2-1|many
CASRGTGAGNEQFF
TGTGCCAGCAGGGGGACAGGGGCAGGGAATGAGCAGTTCTTC
>TRBV7-3|-|TRBJ1-1|many
CASSLGGYGTEAFF
TGTGCCAGCAGCTTAGGAGGATATGGGACTGAAGCTTTCTTT
>TRBV20-1|-|TRBJ1-6|-
CSASKSPPVSSYNSPLHF
TGTAGTGCTAGCAAATCCCCCCCCGTCAGCTCCTATAATTCACCCCTCCACTTT
>TRBV12-3/TRBV12-4|TRBD2|TRBJ2-7|many
CASSGGGSSRPTHEQYF
TGTGCCAGCAGTGGGGGGGGAAGCTCCCGTCCCACTCACGAGCAGTACTTC
>TRBV12-3/TRBV12-4|-|TRBJ2-7|many
CASSFRDYEQYF
TGTGCCAGCAGTTTTAGGGACTACGAGCAGTACTTC
>TRBV6-2/TRBV6-3|-|TRBJ2-1|-
CASRAGQHNEQFF
TGTGCCAGCAGGGCGGGACAGCACAATGAGCAGTTCTTC
>TRBV7-3|-|TRBJ2-2|many
CASSPSPAGELFF
TGTGCCAGCAGCCCGAGTCCGGCCGGGGAGCTATTTTTT
>TRBV5-1|-|TRBJ2-6|many
CASRPGSSGANVLTF
TGCGCCAGCAGGCCGGGGAGCTCTGGGGCCAACGTCCTGACTTTC
>TRBV6-5|TRBD1|TRBJ2-7|many
CASSYSGQGVTYEQYF
TGTGCCAGCAGTTACTCGGGACAGGGAGTTACCTACGAGCAGTACTTC
>TRBV5-1|TRBD1|TRBJ2-1|many
CASSSHPGQVPDNEQFF
TGCGCCAGCAGCTCTCATCCCGGACAGGTTCCGGACAATGAGCAGTTCTTC
>TRBV5-5|-|TRBJ2-7|once
CASSLDAGMDEQHF
TGTGCCAGCAGCTTGGATGCAGGGATGGACGAGCAGCACTTC
>TRBV6-6|TRBD2|TRBJ2-1|many
CASSYSAGRDPNEQFF
TGTGCCAGCAGTTACTCAGCGGGAAGGGATCCCAATGAGCAGTTCTTC
>TRBV20-1|-|TRBJ2-5|many
CSASSAQETQYF
TGCAGTGCTTCTAGCGCCCAAGAGACCCAGTACTTC
>TRBV27|-|TRBJ1-2|-
CASSWGGTNYGYTF
TGTGCCAGCAGTTGGGGGGGGACTAACTATGGCTACACCTTC
>TRBV11-2|-|TRBJ2-7|many
CASSLVGVWGSTYEQYF
TGTGCCAGCAGCTTAGTCGGGGTGTGGGGGTCGACCTACGAGCAGTACTTC
>TRBV20-1|-|TRBJ2-7|many
CSARVLAGAHYEQYF
TGCAGTGCTAGAGTTTTGGCAGGGGCTCACTACGAGCAGTACTTC
>TRBV6-1|-|TRBJ2-3|few
CASSEGGRAADTQYF
TGTGCCAGCAGTGAGGGCGGAAGAGCGGCAGATACGCAGTATTTT
>TRBV2|-|TRBJ2-3|many
CASSDLAAGYSDTQYF
TGTGCCAGCAGCGATCTGGCGGCAGGATATTCAGATACGCAGTATTTT
>TRBV7-6|TRBD1|TRBJ1-1|many
CASSLSEGQGFPEAFF
TGTGCCAGCAGCTTATCGGAGGGACAGGGGTTCCCTGAAGCTTTCTTT
>TRBV6-2/TRBV6-3|-|TRBJ1-1|-
CASSGQTYEAFF
TGTGCCAGCAGCGGACAGACATATGAAGCTTTCTTT
>TRBV5-1|-|TRBJ1-1|many
CASSLQSQNTEAFF
TGCGCCAGCAGCCTCCAATCACAGAACACTGAAGCTTTCTTT
>TRBV6-2/TRBV6-3|-|TRBJ2-7|many
CASSYGVVMTYEQYF
TGTGCCAGCAGTTACGGCGTCGTTATGACCTACGAGCAGTACTTC
>TRBV25-1|-|TRBJ2-7|many
CASSGGVASSYEQYF
TGTGCCAGCTCAGGGGGGGTAGCAAGTTCCTACGAGCAGTACTTC
>TRBV19|-|TRBJ2-3|-
CASSLGIRRLDTQYF
TGTGCCAGTAGTCTAGGGATTCGTCGGTTAGATACGCAGTATTTT
>TRBV5-1|TRBD2|TRBJ2-6|many
CASSFLAGNSGANVLTF
TGCGCCAGCAGCTTCCTAGCGGGGAACTCTGGGGCCAACGTCCTGACTTTC
>TRBV5-1|TRBD1|TRBJ1-1|-
CASSLAQGAVEEAFF
TGCGCCAGCAGCTTGGCCCAGGGGGCCGTTGAAGAAGCTTTCTTT
>TRBV2|-|TRBJ1-5|-
CAVARRGGNQLQHF
TGTGCCGTAGCGAGGCGGGGTGGCAATCAGCTCCAGCATTTT
>TRBV20-1|-|TRBJ1-1|many
CSARRGADTEAFF
TGCAGTGCCCGCCGGGGAGCGGACACTGAAGCTTTCTTT
>TRBV7-9|TRBD1|TRBJ1-3|-
CASGQGSSGNTIYF
TGTGCCAGTGGACAGGGGAGCTCTGGAAACACCATATATTTT
>TRBV29-1|TRBD1|TRBJ2-1|many
CSVAGTARDNEQFF
TGCAGCGTCGCCGGGACAGCGAGGGACAATGAGCAGTTCTTC
>TRBV5-1|-|TRBJ2-3|-
CASSHEGPGTSTYF
TGCGCCAGCAGCCATGAGGGCCCCGGGACCTCGACGTATTTT
>TRBV29-1|-|TRBJ2-3|many
CSVADRSSTDTQYF
TGCAGCGTCGCAGACAGGAGTAGCACAGATACGCAGTATTTT
>TRBV7-9|TRBD2|TRBJ2-5|many
CASSPRTSEETQYF
TGTGCCAGCAGCCCTCGGACTAGCGAAGAGACCCAGTACTTC
>TRBV19|-|TRBJ2-1|many
CASSIDRASVRNEQFF
TGTGCCAGTAGTATAGATCGCGCTAGCGTTAGGAATGAGCAGTTCTTC
>TRBV7-9|-|TRBJ1-1|many
CASSLAGRNTEAFF
TGTGCCAGCAGCTTAGCGGGGCGCAACACTGAAGCTTTCTTT
>TRBV7-3|-|TRBJ2-5|-
CASSLTSQARKTQYF
TGTGCCAGCAGCTTAACGAGTCAGGCCCGAAAGACCCAGTACTTC
>TRBV2|-|TRBJ1-5|-
CASRRGLQPQHF
TGTGCCAGCAGGAGGGGGTTACAGCCCCAGCATTTT
>TRBV11-2|-|TRBJ2-1|once
CASGPGPAHGSNEQFF
TGTGCCAGCGGCCCGGGGCCGGCCCATGGTTCTAATGAGCAGTTCTTC
>TRBV30|TRBD2|TRBJ2-1|many
CAWSMGTSGRADEQFF
TGTGCCTGGAGTATGGGGACTAGCGGGAGGGCCGATGAGCAGTTCTTC
>TRBV5-6|-|TRBJ2-5|-
CASSSGRPQETQYF
TGTGCCAGCAGCTCAGGACGGCCCCAAGAGACCCAGTACTTC
>TRBV5-4|TRBD2|TRBJ2-3|many
CASSRGGAGTDTQYF
TGTGCCAGCAGCCGCGGGGGGGCCGGTACAGATACGCAGTATTTT
>TRBV21-1|-|TRBJ2-1|many
CASSKNGVTGNEQFF
TGTGCCAGCAGCAAAAACGGGGTCACGGGCAATGAGCAGTTCTTC
>TRBV11-2|TRBD1|TRBJ2-2|few
CASSLKGQGNTGELFF
TGTGCCAGCAGCTTAAAGGGACAGGGGAACACCGGGGAGCTGTTTTTT
>TRBV29-1|TRBD2|TRBJ2-5|many
CSVAKRGGLRETQYF
TGCAGCGTTGCGAAGCGGGGGGGCCTTAGGGAGACCCAGTACTTC
>TRBV6-1|-|TRBJ2-2|-
CASRVGQFGGELFF
TGTGCCAGCAGGGTCGGACAGTTCGGCGGAGAGCTGTTTTTT